These 18 T cell receptor beta chains originate from one sample sequenced in a study of blood T cell repertoires in COVID-19. The assay was immunoSEQ multiplex PCR, and TCRdb's table has in-frame clones only and misses some. The table records about 370,000 clones, roughly 90% of them present only once. The sequenced sample consisted of peripheral blood. Receptors were obtained from a woman in her twenties or thirties with COVID-19, enrolled during active disease.

Only a few counts were recorded for this clone. The CDR3 reads CASSYTGTGNYGYTF. CDR3 coding DNA: TGTGCCAGCAGCTACACAGGGACAGGAAACTATGGCTACACCTTC. V usage is TRBV5-4 and J usage is TRBJ1-2, with 8 bases matching TRBD1. J gave up 2 bases and V 3 bases, and 6 bases lay outside the gene matches. This CDR3 contains 15 residues. CDR1 and CDR2 (germline): SGHNT, YYREEE (reference sequence).

The V and J genes are TRBV9 and TRBJ2-5; 7 positions agree with TRBD2. Germline V gene lookup returns CDR1 SGDLS and CDR2 YYNGEE. The CDR3 has 15 amino acids. Trimming at V came to 0 bases and at J to 1 base, leaving 3 bases not matched to a gene. The chain's CDR3 is CASSVGGTTQETQYF. CDR3 bases: TGTGCCAGCAGCGTAGGGGGGACTACCCAAGAGACCCAGTACTTC.

The rearrangement uses TRBV19 and TRBJ2-1; 9 bases line up with TRBD1. The CDR3 spans 15 residues. Unmatched junction bases numbered 7, after V lost 5 bases and J lost 5 bases. The germline V gene has CDR1 LNHDA and CDR2 SQIVND (reference sequence). CDR3 nucleotide sequence: TGTGCCAGTAGTGGTGGGACAGGGAGGGACAATGAGCAGTTCTTC. Its protein is CASSGGTGRDNEQFF.

The chain couples TRBV24-1 to TRBJ2-5; 13 positions match TRBD2. J was trimmed by 5 bases and V by 5 bases; bases with no gene match: 4. The length of the CDR3 is 15 residues. In germline, CDR1 is KGHDR, CDR2 SFDVKD. The CDR3 region has the DNA TGTGCCACCAGTGGGACTAGCGGGAGTCTGGAGACCCAGTACTTC. It translates to CATSGTSGSLETQYF.

The rearrangement uses TRBV19 and TRBJ2-2; D gene uncertain. CDR1 is LNHDA and CDR2 is SQIVND in the germline V gene (reference sequence). The CDR3 covers 12 residues. Trimming stripped 7 bases from V and 6 bases from J, with 9 bases between. This CDR3 reads CASIDTPGELFF. The CDR3 coding sequence is TGTGCCAGTATAGACACGCCCGGGGAGCTGTTTTTT.

V usage is TRBV9 and J usage is TRBJ2-3; D might be TRBD2 (6 bases). Germline CDR1 reads SGDLS; CDR2 reads YYNGEE. V shed 1 base and J shed 3 bases, with 12 bases lying between them. This CDR3 spans 15 amino acids. The CDR3 sequence is CASSVSGVETDTQYF. The CDR3 DNA follows: TGTGCCAGCAGCGTATCGGGAGTAGAGACAGATACGCAGTATTTT.

CDR3 sequence reads: CASSVEVSVYSNQPQHF. The DNA for the CDR3 is TGTGCCAGCAGCGTAGAAGTTTCGGTGTATAGCAATCAGCCCCAGCATTTT. This sequence joins TRBV9 and TRBJ1-5; D is ambiguous. CDR1 and CDR2 from the germline V gene are SGDLS and YYNGEE. Trimming took off 0 bases at V and 0 bases at J, with 13 bases between the two ends. This CDR3 region has 17 residues.

The J gene is TRBJ1-1, the V gene TRBV20-1; D may be TRBD1 (6 bases). The V end lost 7 bases, the J end lost 7 bases, and 10 bases lay between the germline ends. Germline CDR1 and CDR2: DFQATT and SNEGSKA (reference sequence). This CDR3 is 10 amino acids long. The CDR3, as DNA: TGCAGTGGGGCAGGGGATGAAGCTTTCTTT. Protein: CSGAGDEAFF.

The genes are TRBV5-1 and TRBJ2-5, with a tentative D call TRBD2 (6 bases). The CDR3 consists of 14 residues. The V gene lost 4 bases and the J gene lost 4 bases, with 14 bases spanning the gap. The germline V gene encodes CDR1 SGHRS and CDR2 YFSETQ. This CDR3 reads CASSPGEEVETQYF. CDR3 nucleotides: TGCGCCAGCAGCCCTGGGGAGGAGGTAGAGACCCAGTACTTC.

The V call is TRBV10-3, the J call TRBJ1-2, with 8 positions matching TRBD1. This CDR3 is built from 14 residues. The trim removed 6 bases at V and 0 bases at J, leaving 3 bases unmatched. Germline V gives CDR1 ENHRY, CDR2 SYGVKD. This chain's CDR3 is CAIRTQGANYGYTF. Here the CDR3 DNA reads TGTGCCATCAGGACACAGGGGGCTAACTATGGCTACACCTTC.

This clone appeared once. V gene TRBV5-5 combines with J gene TRBJ1-4, with 7 positions matching TRBD1. The CDR3 runs 15 residues. Germline values: CDR1 SGHKS, CDR2 YYEKEE (reference sequence). The trim removed 7 bases at V and 4 bases at J, leaving 10 bases unmatched. The CDR3 DNA is TGTGCCAGCGCCAGGGGGAGCAGCGGTAATGAAAAACTGTTTTTT. Translating it yields CASARGSSGNEKLFF.

The chain recombines TRBV21-1 with TRBJ2-4; the table's D call of TRBD2 was not tested on the DNA. TRBV21-1 is an annotated pseudogene. This CDR3 has 18 amino acids. The CDR3 coding sequence is TGTGCCAGCAGCAAAGTAGGTCGACCATCGGGGGGGATTGACATTCAGTACTTC. Protein product: CASSKVGRPSGGIDIQYF.

The table lists this clone with a count of one. The CDR3 DNA reads as TGTGCCAGCAGTTTATCGGCAGGATACGAGCAGTACGTC. It yields the protein CASSLSAGYEQYV. J is TRBJ2-7 and V is TRBV27; D unresolved. Germline CDR1 is MNHEY and CDR2 is SMNVEV (reference sequence). CDR3 length equals 13 residues. Trimming took off 0 bases at V and 4 bases at J, with 7 bases between the two ends.

This chain uses TRBV24-1 with TRBJ2-1; 7 nucleotides line up with TRBD1. Trimming took 3 bases from V and 5 from J; bases not matched to a gene: 12. Germline lookup yields CDR1 KGHDR and CDR2 SFDVKD. This CDR3 is 17 amino acids long. The CDR3 DNA is TGTGCCACCAGTGATAGGAGAACAGGGGATTTTAACAATGAGCAGTTCTTC. It encodes CATSDRRTGDFNNEQFF.

The chain combines TRBV3-1 (or the pseudogene TRBV3-2) with TRBJ1-1; the D is unclear. CDR3 length: 15 residues. CDR1 and CDR2 from the germline V gene are LGHDT and YNNKEL (reference sequence). The V gene lost 4 bases and the J gene lost 1 base, with 13 bases spanning the gap. CDR3 sequence: CASSPQVVANTEAFF. The CDR3 DNA sequence: TGTGCCAGCAGCCCTCAGGTGGTGGCGAACACTGAAGCTTTCTTT.

The gene calls are TRBV4-1 and TRBJ1-2, with 7 bases fitting TRBD1. Germline-derived CDR1 and CDR2 are MGHRA and YSYEKL. V shed 2 bases and J 7 bases; nucleotides not matched to a gene: 10. This CDR3 spans 15 amino acids. The CDR3 spells CASSQSATGAGGYTF. CDR3 bases: TGCGCCAGCAGCCAATCTGCTACAGGGGCGGGTGGCTACACCTTC.

As DNA, the CDR3 is TGCGCCAGCAGCCAAGAGGCTAGCGGAAACTACGAGCAGTACTTC. This gives the protein CASSQEASGNYEQYF. This chain uses TRBV4-3 with TRBJ2-7, with TRBD2 identical over 7 bases. Trimming removed 0 bases from V and 3 bases from J; junction bases left unmatched: 5. CDR3 length equals 15 residues. Germline CDR1 reads LGHNA; CDR2 reads YSLEER.

This rearrangement joins TRBV29-1 to TRBJ2-1; no definite D call. V was clipped by 4 bases and J by 2 bases, with 9 bases between them. Germline-derived CDR1 and CDR2 are SQVTM and ANQGSEA. The CDR3 sequence is 13 residues long. CDR3 DNA sequence: TGCAGCGTTGTCCCAGTAACCTACAATGAGCAGTTCTTC. It specifies CSVVPVTYNEQFF.